This T cell receptor (beta chain) was profiled in a study of blood T cell repertoires in COVID-19. The repertoire was sequenced with immunoSEQ multiplex PCR; TCRdb's copy has only in-frame clones and lacks some. The sample holds 150,000 or so clones, 83% seen once. The CDR3 extends over 14 amino acids. Germline assignment: CDR1 SGHAT and CDR2 FQNNGV. V was trimmed by 0 bases and J by 4 bases, leaving 9 bases between them. The clonotype originates from a woman aged 55 to 70 with COVID-19, enrolled during active disease. This chain links TRBV11-2 with TRBJ1-2; D uncertain. The sample taken for sequencing was peripheral blood. CDR3 sequence reads: CASSLESRFYGYTF. The CDR3 DNA reads TGTGCCAGCAGCTTAGAATCCAGATTCTATGGCTACACCTTC.